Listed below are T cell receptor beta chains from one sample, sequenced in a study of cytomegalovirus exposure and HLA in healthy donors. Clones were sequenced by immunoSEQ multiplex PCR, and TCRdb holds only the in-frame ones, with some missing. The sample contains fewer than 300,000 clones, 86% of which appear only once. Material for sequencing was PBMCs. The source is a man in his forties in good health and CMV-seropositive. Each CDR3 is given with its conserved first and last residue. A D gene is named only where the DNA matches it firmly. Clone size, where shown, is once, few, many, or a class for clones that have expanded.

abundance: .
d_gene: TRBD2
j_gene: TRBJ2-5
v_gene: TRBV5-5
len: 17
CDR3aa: CASSLTRGRARGKTQYF
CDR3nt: TGTGCCAGCAGCCTGACTAGAGGGAGGGCTCGAGGGAAGACCCAGTACTTC

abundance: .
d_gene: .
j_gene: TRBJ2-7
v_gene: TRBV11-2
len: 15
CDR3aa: CASSLALSGPYEQYF
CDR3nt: TGTGCCAGCAGCTTAGCCCTCAGCGGGCCTTACGAGCAGTACTTC

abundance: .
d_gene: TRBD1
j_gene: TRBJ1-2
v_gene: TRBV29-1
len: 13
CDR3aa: CSVGDSSRGGYTF
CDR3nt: TGCAGCGTTGGGGACAGTAGTCGAGGCGGCTACACCTTC

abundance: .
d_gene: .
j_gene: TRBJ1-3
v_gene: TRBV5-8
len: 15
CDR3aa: CASSQGTLSGNTIYF
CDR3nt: TGTGCCAGCAGCCAAGGGACACTCTCTGGAAACACCATATATTTT

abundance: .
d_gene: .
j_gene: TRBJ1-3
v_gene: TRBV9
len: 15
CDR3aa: CASSVDRLSGNTIYF
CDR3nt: TGTGCCAGCAGCGTCGACAGGCTCTCTGGAAACACCATATATTTT

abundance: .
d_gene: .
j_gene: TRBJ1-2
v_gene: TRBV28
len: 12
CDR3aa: CASTSRGYGYTF
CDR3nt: TGTGCCAGCACTTCCAGGGGCTATGGCTACACCTTC

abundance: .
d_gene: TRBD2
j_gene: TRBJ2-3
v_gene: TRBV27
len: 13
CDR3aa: CASSPSPGLPWYF
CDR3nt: TGTGCCAGCAGTCCCTCCCCGGGACTACCTTGGTATTTT

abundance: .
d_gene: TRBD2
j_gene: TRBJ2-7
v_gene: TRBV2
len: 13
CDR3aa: CAKGTTTWDEQYF
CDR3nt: TGTGCCAAAGGGACTACCACCTGGGACGAGCAGTACTTC

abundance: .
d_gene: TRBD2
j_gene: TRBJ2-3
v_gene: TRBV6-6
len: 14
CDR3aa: CASSKGAGADTQYF
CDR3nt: TGTGCCAGCAGTAAAGGGGCGGGAGCAGATACGCAGTATTTT

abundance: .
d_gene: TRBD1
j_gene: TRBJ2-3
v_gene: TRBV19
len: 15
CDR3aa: CASSMTGASTDTQYF
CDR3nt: TGTGCCAGTAGTATGACAGGGGCAAGCACAGATACGCAGTATTTT

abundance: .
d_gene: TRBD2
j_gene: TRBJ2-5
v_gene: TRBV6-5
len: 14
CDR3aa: CASSYSTSGATQYF
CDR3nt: TGTGCCAGCAGTTACTCGACTAGCGGGGCGACCCAGTACTTC

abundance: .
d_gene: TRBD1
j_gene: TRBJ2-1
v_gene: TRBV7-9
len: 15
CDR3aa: CASSFPGQIYNEQFF
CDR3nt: TGTGCCAGCAGCTTCCCGGGACAGATCTACAATGAGCAGTTCTTC

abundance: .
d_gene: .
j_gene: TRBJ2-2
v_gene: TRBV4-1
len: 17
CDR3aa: CASSQDTPFGVPGELFF
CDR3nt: TGCGCCAGCAGCCAAGACACGCCATTCGGAGTCCCAGGGGAGCTGTTTTTT

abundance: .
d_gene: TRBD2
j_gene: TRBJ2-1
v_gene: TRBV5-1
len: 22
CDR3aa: CASSLVISRGISAGGPGAEQFF
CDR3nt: TGCGCCAGCAGCTTGGTTATTTCTAGGGGGATATCGGCGGGAGGGCCGGGTGCAGAGCAGTTCTTC

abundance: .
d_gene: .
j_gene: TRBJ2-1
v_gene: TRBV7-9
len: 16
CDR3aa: CASSLVIAGIYNEQFF
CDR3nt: TGTGCCAGCAGCTTAGTAATCGCGGGAATCTACAATGAGCAGTTCTTC

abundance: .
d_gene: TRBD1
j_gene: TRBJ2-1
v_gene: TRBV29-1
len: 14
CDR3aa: CSVRSGGAYNEQFF
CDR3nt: TGCAGCGTTCGGTCAGGGGGCGCCTACAATGAGCAGTTCTTC

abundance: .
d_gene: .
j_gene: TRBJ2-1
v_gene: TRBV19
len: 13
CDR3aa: CASSMVRYNEQFF
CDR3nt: TGTGCCAGTAGTATGGTACGGTACAATGAGCAGTTCTTC

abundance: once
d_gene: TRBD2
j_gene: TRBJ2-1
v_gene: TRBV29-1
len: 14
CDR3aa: CSVGSGRGVNEQFF
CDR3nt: TGCAGCGTTGGTAGCGGGAGGGGGGTGAATGAGCAGTTCTTC

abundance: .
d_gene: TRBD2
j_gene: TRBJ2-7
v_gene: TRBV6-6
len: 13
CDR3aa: CASLTSGRNEQYF
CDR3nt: TGTGCCAGCCTAACTAGCGGGAGGAACGAGCAGTACTTC

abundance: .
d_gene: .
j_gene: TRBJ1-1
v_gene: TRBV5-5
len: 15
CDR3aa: CASSQVDRGNTEAFF
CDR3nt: TGTGCCAGCAGCCAAGTAGACAGAGGGAACACTGAAGCTTTCTTT

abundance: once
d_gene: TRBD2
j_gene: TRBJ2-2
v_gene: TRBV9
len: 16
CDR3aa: CASSPRLAGFTGELFF
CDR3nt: TGTGCCAGCAGCCCAAGACTAGCGGGATTCACCGGGGAGCTGTTTTTT

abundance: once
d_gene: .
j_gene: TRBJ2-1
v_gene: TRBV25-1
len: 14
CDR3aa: CASSDPGQDNEQFF
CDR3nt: TGTGCCAGCAGTGACCCGGGACAAGACAATGAGCAGTTCTTC

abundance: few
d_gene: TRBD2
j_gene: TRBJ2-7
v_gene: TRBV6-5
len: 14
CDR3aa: CASSGTSGSYEQYF
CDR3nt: TGTGCCAGCAGTGGGACTAGCGGATCCTACGAGCAGTACTTC

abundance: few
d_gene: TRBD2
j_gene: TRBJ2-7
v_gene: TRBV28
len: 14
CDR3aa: CASSLSGRKTEQYF
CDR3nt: TGTGCCAGCAGTCTTAGCGGGAGGAAGACCGAGCAGTACTTC

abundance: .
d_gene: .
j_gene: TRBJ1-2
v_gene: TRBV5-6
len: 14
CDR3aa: CASSLGAGDYGYTF
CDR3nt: TGTGCCAGCAGCTTGGGGGCAGGGGACTATGGCTACACCTTC

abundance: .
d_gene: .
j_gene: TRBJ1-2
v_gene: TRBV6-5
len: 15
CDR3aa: CASSMTDNRIYGYTF
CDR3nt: TGTGCCAGCAGTATGACAGATAACAGAATCTATGGCTACACCTTC

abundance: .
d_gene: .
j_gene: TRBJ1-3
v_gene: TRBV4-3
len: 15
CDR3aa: CASSQDHSSGNTIYF
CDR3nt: TGCGCCAGCAGCCAAGATCACAGCTCTGGAAACACCATATATTTT

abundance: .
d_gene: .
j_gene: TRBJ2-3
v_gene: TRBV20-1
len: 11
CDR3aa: CSARRRDTQYF
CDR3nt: TGCAGTGCTAGAAGGCGGGATACGCAGTATTTT

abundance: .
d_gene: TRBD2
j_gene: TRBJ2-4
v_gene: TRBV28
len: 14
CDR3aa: CASSPSPGGRPKYF
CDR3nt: TGTGCCAGCAGTCCCTCCCCTGGCGGGAGGCCCAAGTACTTC

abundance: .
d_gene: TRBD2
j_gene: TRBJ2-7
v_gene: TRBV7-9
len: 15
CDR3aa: CSSRPSTSGGYEQYF
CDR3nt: TGTTCCAGCAGACCCTCGACTAGCGGGGGGTACGAGCAGTACTTC

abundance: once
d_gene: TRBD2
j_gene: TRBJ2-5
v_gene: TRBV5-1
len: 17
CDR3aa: CASSLEGSSGVQETQYF
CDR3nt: TGCGCCAGCAGCTTGGAGGGCTCTAGCGGGGTCCAAGAGACCCAGTACTTC

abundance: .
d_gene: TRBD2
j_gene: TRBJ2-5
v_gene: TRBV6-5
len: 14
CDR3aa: CASIAAGSGETQYF
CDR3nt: TGTGCCAGCATTGCAGCGGGGAGTGGGGAGACCCAGTACTTC

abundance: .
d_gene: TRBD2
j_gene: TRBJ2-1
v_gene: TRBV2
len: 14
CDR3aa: CASSVDGRTNEQFF
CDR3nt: TGTGCCAGCAGTGTTGACGGGAGGACGAATGAGCAGTTCTTC

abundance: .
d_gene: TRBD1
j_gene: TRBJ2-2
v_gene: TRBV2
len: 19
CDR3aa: CASSVPYTGTGGVTGELFF
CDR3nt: TGTGCCAGCAGTGTCCCCTATACCGGGACAGGGGGTGTCACCGGGGAGCTGTTTTTT

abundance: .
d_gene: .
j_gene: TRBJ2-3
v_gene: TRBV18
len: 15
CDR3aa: CASSPPGAGTDTQYF
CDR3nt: TGTGCCAGCTCACCACCTGGGGCGGGCACAGATACGCAGTATTTT

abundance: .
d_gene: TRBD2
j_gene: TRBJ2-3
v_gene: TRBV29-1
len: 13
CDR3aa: CSPRLAGEDTQYF
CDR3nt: TGCAGCCCCAGACTAGCGGGAGAAGATACGCAGTATTTT

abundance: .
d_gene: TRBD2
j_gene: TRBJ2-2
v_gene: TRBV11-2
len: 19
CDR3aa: CASSFGLAGEPTNTGELFF
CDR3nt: TGTGCCAGCAGCTTCGGACTAGCGGGAGAGCCCACGAACACCGGGGAGCTGTTTTTT

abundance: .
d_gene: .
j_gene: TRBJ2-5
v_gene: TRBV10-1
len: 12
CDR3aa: CASNERSETQYF
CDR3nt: TGCGCCAGCAATGAACGGTCGGAGACCCAGTACTTC

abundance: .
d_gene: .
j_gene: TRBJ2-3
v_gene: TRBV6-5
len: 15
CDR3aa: CASSYTRTSTDTQYF
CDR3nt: TGTGCCAGCAGTTACACGAGAACTAGCACAGATACGCAGTATTTT

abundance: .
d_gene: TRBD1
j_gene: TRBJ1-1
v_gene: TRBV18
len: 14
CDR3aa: CASSPRQGDTEAFF
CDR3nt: TGTGCCAGCTCACCAAGACAGGGGGACACTGAAGCTTTCTTT

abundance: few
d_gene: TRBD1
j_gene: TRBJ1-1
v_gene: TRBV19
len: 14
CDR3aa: CASSIGPGGTEAFF
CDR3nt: TGTGCCAGTAGTATAGGTCCAGGGGGCACTGAAGCTTTCTTT

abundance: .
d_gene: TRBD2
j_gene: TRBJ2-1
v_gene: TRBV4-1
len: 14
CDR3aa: CASSHSSGSNEQFF
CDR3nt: TGCGCCAGCAGCCATTCTAGCGGGAGCAATGAGCAGTTCTTC

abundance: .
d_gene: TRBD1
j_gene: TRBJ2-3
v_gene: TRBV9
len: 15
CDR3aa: CASSARQGSTDTQYF
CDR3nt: TGTGCCAGCAGCGCAAGACAGGGCAGCACAGATACGCAGTATTTT

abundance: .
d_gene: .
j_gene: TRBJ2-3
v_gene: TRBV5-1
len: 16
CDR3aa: CASSDLTGIFTDTQYF
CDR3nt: TGCGCCAGCAGCGATCTTACAGGCATCTTCACAGATACGCAGTATTTT

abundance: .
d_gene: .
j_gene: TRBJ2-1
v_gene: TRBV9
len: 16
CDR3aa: CASSGGGLAVYNEQFF
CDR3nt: TGTGCCAGCAGCGGAGGGGGGCTAGCGGTGTACAATGAGCAGTTCTTC

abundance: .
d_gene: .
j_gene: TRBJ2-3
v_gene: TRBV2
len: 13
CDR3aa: CASTLQPTDTQYF
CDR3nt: TGTGCCAGCACCTTACAACCCACAGATACGCAGTATTTT

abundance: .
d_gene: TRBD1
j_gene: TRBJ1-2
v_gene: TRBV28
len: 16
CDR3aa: CASSLRGQVANYGYTF
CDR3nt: TGTGCCAGCAGTTTAAGAGGACAGGTAGCGAACTATGGCTACACCTTC

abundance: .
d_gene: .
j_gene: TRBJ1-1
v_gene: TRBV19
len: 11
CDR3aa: CASRGAAEAFF
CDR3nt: TGTGCCAGTAGGGGGGCCGCTGAAGCTTTCTTT

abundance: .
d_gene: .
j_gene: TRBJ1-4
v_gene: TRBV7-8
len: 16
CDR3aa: CASSLDRAATNEKLFF
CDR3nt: TGTGCCAGCAGCTTAGACAGAGCTGCAACTAATGAAAAACTGTTTTTT

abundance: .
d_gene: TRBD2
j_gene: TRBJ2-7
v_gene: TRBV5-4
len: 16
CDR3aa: CASSLDYRTSGYEQYF
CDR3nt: TGTGCCAGCAGCTTGGACTATCGGACTAGCGGATACGAGCAGTACTTC

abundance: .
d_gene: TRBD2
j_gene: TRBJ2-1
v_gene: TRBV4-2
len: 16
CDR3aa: CASSFSAGVSYNEQFF
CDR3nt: TGTGCCAGCAGCTTTAGTGCGGGAGTCTCTTACAATGAGCAGTTCTTC

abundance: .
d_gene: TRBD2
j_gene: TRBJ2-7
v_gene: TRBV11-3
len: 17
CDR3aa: CASSTSRLAGGHNEQYF
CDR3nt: TGTGCCAGCAGCACCTCCAGACTAGCGGGAGGGCACAACGAGCAGTACTTC